This T cell receptor beta chain was recorded in a study of T cells after yellow fever vaccination. In the study overall: Low-cell-number fractions underwent preparation using SMART-Seq v4 Ultra Low Input. Overall study results and limits: Most clones from primary vaccination were detected again post-booster (roughly 96% CD4, approximately 90% CD8). A small proportion of clonotypes was detected in both the CD4 and CD8 compartments.

On this clonotype: Its specificity is not known.

The CDR3 length is 11 residues. V was cut by 8 bases and J by 12 bases, with 14 bases left in between. Looked up from germline, CDR1 is LGHDT and CDR2 is YNNKEL (reference sequence). For TCR, cDNA came from 5'RACE template switching, which added a universal primer site and UMIs. In TCRdb, the 5' RACE reads were re-called with MiXCR into one record per CDR3 protein. The sample consists of 200,000 to 300,000 distinct CDR3 sequences, approximately 12% of them appearing once. The clonotype originates from a man younger than 45 who received the YFV17D yellow fever vaccine. The sample was CD4+ T cells sorted from PBMCs, taken 45 days after the yellow fever booster vaccination. The rearrangement links TRBV3-1 to TRBJ2-1; D unclear. CDR3 in DNA: TGTGCCAGCGGGTGGTTGCAGGCGCAGTTCTTC. Translation gives CASGWLQAQFF.